The 13 T cell receptor beta chains below all came from one sample that was sequenced in a study of identical twins. Via MiXCR, TCRdb re-called the 5' RACE reads, giving one row per CDR3 protein. The sample contains about 210,000 distinct CDR3 sequences, roughly 9.4% of which appear only once. The sequenced sample consisted of memory (CD45RO+) T cells sorted from blood. The receptors shown here come from a woman between 18 and 29 years old in good health.

This clonotype appeared many times. This chain uses TRBV5-1 with TRBJ2-2; D remains unclear. The CDR3 consists of 13 residues. The V end lost 5 bases, the J end lost 5 bases, and 10 bases lay between the germline ends. Germline values: CDR1 SGHRS, CDR2 YFSETQ. CDR3 in amino acids: CASRSAETGELFF. Here the CDR3 DNA reads TGCGCCAGCAGAAGCGCGGAAACCGGGGAGCTGTTTTTT.

The chain is built from TRBV12-3 or TRBV12-4 and TRBJ2-5; D gene ambiguous. V was trimmed by 2 bases and J by 0 bases, leaving 10 bases between them. CDR3 length: 15 amino acids. CDR3 region: CASSLNLWYQETQYF. The CDR3 nucleotides read TGTGCCAGCAGTTTAAACTTATGGTACCAAGAGACCCAGTACTTC.

This clonotype appeared a few times. V usage is TRBV12-3 or TRBV12-4 and J usage is TRBJ2-1, with no clear D. Between the trimmed V and J ends, which lost 3 bases and 0 bases, there was a span of 15 bases. This CDR3 is built from 17 residues. The CDR3 bases are TGTGCCAGCAGTTTTTTATACAGCGCGTCCTCCTACAATGAGCAGTTCTTC. Translated, it gives CASSFLYSASSYNEQFF.

This clonotype was detected a few times. The V gene is TRBV5-4, the J gene TRBJ1-1; 7 bases match TRBD1. The CDR3 is 20 amino acids. V shed 6 bases, J shed 7 bases, and the junction held 30 bases outside the gene matches. Germline V CDR1 and CDR2: SGHNT, YYREEE (reference sequence). For the CDR3, the DNA is TGTGCCAGCATGCCAGCCTATCTCCCCGTGGAGGGGGCCGTGGGGGGTGAAGCTTTCTTT. This translates into CASMPAYLPVEGAVGGEAFF.

This sequence joins TRBV5-1 and TRBJ2-7, with D unclear. Germline values: CDR1 SGHRS, CDR2 YFSETQ. V was pared by 5 bases and J by 6 bases, with 12 bases between. There are 12 residues in the CDR3. CDR3 DNA: TGCGCCAGCAGGCTGGGTGTGGGCGAGCAGTACTTC. Its translation is CASRLGVGEQYF.

CDR3 DNA sequence: TGCAGTGCCGGGTTTGCAAGGCAAGAGACCCAGTACTTC. This gives the protein CSAGFARQETQYF. The rearrangement joins TRBV20-1 to TRBJ2-5, with D hard to call. This CDR3 has 13 residues. Deletions cut 6 bases from V and 2 bases from J, with 13 bases between. The germline CDR1 and CDR2 sequences are DFQATT and SNEGSKA (reference sequence).

This clonotype turned up a few times. This sequence joins TRBV5-6 and TRBJ2-7; 10 nucleotides agree with TRBD1. The CDR3 consists of 13 residues. The V and J ends lost 3 bases and 6 bases, in that order; junction bases with no gene match: 3. Germline lookup yields CDR1 SGHDT and CDR2 YYEEEE. The CDR3 coding sequence is TGTGCCAGCAGCTGGGACAGGGGTAGCGAGCAGTACTTC. It yields the protein CASSWDRGSEQYF. Supplemented by reference TRBV5-6 and TRBJ2-7, the full variable domain reads DAGVTQSPTHLIKTRGQQVTLRCSPKSGHDTVSWYQQALGQGPQFIFQYYEEEERQRGNFPDRFSGHQFPNYSSELNVNALLLGDSALYLCASSWDRGSEQYFGPGTRLTVT.

This clonotype was detected a few times. The gene calls are TRBV7-2 and TRBJ2-1; TRBD2 might be the D (5 bases). CDR3 length: 15 amino acids. The V end lost 5 bases, the J end lost 0 bases, and 11 bases lay between the germline ends. Germline V lookup: CDR1 SGHTA, CDR2 FQGNSA. Here the CDR3 DNA reads TGTGCCAGCAGCGCGTTAGCGTCCTCCTACAATGAGCAGTTCTTC. Amino acids: CASSALASSYNEQFF.

This clonotype was found a few times. The V and J genes are TRBV6-5 and TRBJ2-7; D perhaps matches TRBD1 (6 bases). Germline V gene data show CDR1 as MNHEY and CDR2 as SVGAGI. The length of the CDR3 is 11 residues. The V end lost 10 bases, the J end lost 1 base, and 8 bases lay between the germline ends. Here the CDR3 reads CAITGSYEQYF. The CDR3, as DNA: TGTGCCATAACAGGGTCCTACGAGCAGTACTTC.

CDR3 sequence: CASSPFNGGGPDTQYF. Here the CDR3 DNA reads TGTGCCAGTAGCCCCTTTAACGGGGGAGGGCCAGATACGCAGTATTTT. The V and J genes are TRBV19 and TRBJ2-3; 7 bases align to TRBD2. Germline assignment: CDR1 LNHDA and CDR2 SQIVND (reference sequence). This CDR3 has 16 amino acids. Germline trimming cut 6 bases from V and 4 bases from J; bases unmatched to any gene: 13. The full variable domain, rest sourced from reference TRBV19 and TRBJ2-3, is DGGITQSPKYLFRKEGQNVTLSCEQNLNHDAMYWYRQDPGQGLRLIYYSQIVNDFQKGDIAEGYSVSREKKESFPLTVTSAQKNPTAFYLCASSPFNGGGPDTQYFGPGTRLTVL.

This clonotype was observed at least ten times. The CDR3 bases are TGCGCCAGCAGCTTGGTGGTACAGGGGAACACTGAAGCTTTCTTT. Translating gives CASSLVVQGNTEAFF. This chain joins TRBV5-1 and TRBJ1-1; a weak D match, TRBD1 (6 bases). V lost 0 bases, J lost 1 base, and 10 bases lay in between. CDR1 and CDR2 from the germline V gene are SGHRS and YFSETQ. CDR3 length: 15 residues.

This clonotype showed up just a few times. The chain links TRBV10-3 to TRBJ1-4; no clear D gene. The CDR3 has 14 amino acids. Germline CDR1 ENHRY, CDR2 SYGVKD. Trimming removed 0 bases at V and 4 bases at J, with 6 bases between. CDR3 nucleotide sequence: TGTGCCATCAGTGAGTCGGCTAATAATGAAAAACTGTTTTTT. Translating it yields CAISESANNEKLFF.

The V call is TRBV2, the J call TRBJ2-2; D unresolved. Trimming left V 2 bases short and J 1 base short, with 11 bases between. Looked up from germline, CDR1 is SNHLY and CDR2 is FYNNEI. The CDR3 is 16 amino acids. The CDR3 DNA reads as TGTGCCAGCAGTGAAATGCCTAGACAGAACACCGGGGAGCTGTTTTTT. Encoded protein: CASSEMPRQNTGELFF.